These T cell receptor beta chains were read from a single sample in a study of blood T cell repertoires in COVID-19. Clones were read by immunoSEQ multiplex PCR, and TCRdb kept only the in-frame ones, dropping some. Of around 130,000 clones listed, around 84% are singletons. Material for sequencing was peripheral blood. These receptors were collected from a human donor in a cohort sampled during active COVID-19. CDR3s include the opening cysteine and the closing phenylalanine or tryptophan. The D gene is left open where the match is weak. A row's size may be missing; if present it is once, few, many or a size class.

J gene	D gene	V gene	clone size	CDR3 DNA	CDR3 protein
TRBJ2-7	.	TRBV28	.	TGTGCCAGCAGTTTATATCCGGGGAAACCATCCTACGAGCAGTACTTC	CASSLYPGKPSYEQYF
TRBJ2-7	TRBD2	TRBV6-7	.	TGTGCCAGCAGTGTTACTAGCGGGACCCACGAGCAGTACTTC	CASSVTSGTHEQYF
TRBJ2-7	.	TRBV18	.	TGTGCCAGCTCACCGCGGGACGGCTCCTACGAGCAGTACTTC	CASSPRDGSYEQYF
TRBJ2-7	TRBD2	TRBV11-2	.	TGTGCCAGCAGCCAGAGGACTAGCGGGACCTACGAGCAGTACTTC	CASSQRTSGTYEQYF
TRBJ2-7	.	TRBV5-8	.	TGTGCCAGCCCGAAGGAGGGACCTCCCGACGAGCAGTACTTC	CASPKEGPPDEQYF
TRBJ1-2	.	TRBV7-2	once	TGTGCCAGCAGCTTATCCCGCTATGGCTACACCTTC	CASSLSRYGYTF
TRBJ1-2	.	TRBV11-2	few	TGTGCCAGCAGCTTAGAGGCCACAGGTTTAGGGGGCTACACCTTC	CASSLEATGLGGYTF
TRBJ2-3	TRBD2	TRBV7-2	.	TGTGCCAGCAGCTTACAGCCTAGCGGGAGGCGAGGCACAGATACGCAGTATTTT	CASSLQPSGRRGTDTQYF
TRBJ2-7	.	TRBV10-1	.	TGCGCCAGCAGTGATTCTGTTGAGCAGTACTTC	CASSDSVEQYF
TRBJ1-2	.	TRBV16	.	TGTGCCAGCAGCCAATTACGGTTTTCTAACTATGGCTACACCTTC	CASSQLRFSNYGYTF
TRBJ2-3	.	TRBV6-2/TRBV6-3	few	TGTGCCAGCAGTTTTGCTAAGAGCACAGATACGCAGTATTTT	CASSFAKSTDTQYF
TRBJ2-1	.	TRBV3-1/TRBV3-2	.	TGTGCCAGCAGCCTAGATGTAGCGGATTTCTACAATGAGCAGTTCTTC	CASSLDVADFYNEQFF
TRBJ1-2	TRBD1	TRBV11-2	few	TGTGCCAGCAGCTTAGTCCGGGACAGGGGCTATGGCTACACCTTC	CASSLVRDRGYGYTF